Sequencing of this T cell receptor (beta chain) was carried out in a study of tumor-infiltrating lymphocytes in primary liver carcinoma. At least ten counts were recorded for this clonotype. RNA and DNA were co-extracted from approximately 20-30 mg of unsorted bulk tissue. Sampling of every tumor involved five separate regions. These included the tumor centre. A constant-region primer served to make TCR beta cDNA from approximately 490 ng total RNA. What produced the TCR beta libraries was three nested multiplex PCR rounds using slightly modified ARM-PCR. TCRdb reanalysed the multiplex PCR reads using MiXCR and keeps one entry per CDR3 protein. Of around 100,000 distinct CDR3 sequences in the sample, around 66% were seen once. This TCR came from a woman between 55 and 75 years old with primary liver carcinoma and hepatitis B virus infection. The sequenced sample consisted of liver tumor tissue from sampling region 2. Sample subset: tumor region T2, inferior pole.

The CDR3 loop is CASSSSGATQYF. Here the CDR3 DNA reads TGTGCCAGCAGTTCCTCCGGGGCCACCCAGTACTTC. V gene TRBV28 combines with J gene TRBJ2-5, with D perhaps given as TRBD1 or TRBD2 (5 bases each). The V gene's germline CDR1 is MDHEN and CDR2 SYDVKM. V was pared by 4 bases and J by 8 bases, with 11 bases between. The CDR3 totals 12 residues.